These T cell receptor beta chains were read from a single sample in a study of Graves' ophthalmopathy and Graves' hyperthyroidism. TCRdb reprocessed the multiplex PCR reads via MiXCR and lists one record per CDR3 protein. Here the sample spans more than 1,000,000 distinct CDR3 sequences, about two fifths being singletons. The sequenced material came from peripheral blood or thyroid tissue (not recorded which). The receptors shown here come from an adult man with Graves' hyperthyroidism. Both conserved end residues are part of each CDR3. D genes are given only for firm matches. A clone size is listed for some rows: how often the clone was seen (once, few, many), or a class if it is expanded.

d_gene	abundance	v_gene	j_gene	CDR3aa	CDR3nt
TRBD1	many	TRBV9	TRBJ2-2	CASRPRDRGNTGELFF	TGTGCCAGCCGGCCCCGGGACAGGGGGAACACCGGGGAGCTGTTTTTT
-	-	TRBV4-2	TRBJ2-3	CASSQGPTDTQYF	TGTGCCAGCAGCCAAGGACCCACAGATACGCAGTATTTT
TRBD1	-	TRBV20-1	TRBJ2-7	CSAPGQDSYEQYF	TGCAGTGCTCCGGGACAGGACTCCTACGAGCAGTACTTC
TRBD2	-	TRBV20-1	TRBJ2-7	CSAAIAGVSSYEQYF	TGCAGTGCTGCTATAGCGGGGGTAAGCTCCTACGAGCAGTACTTC
-	many	TRBV20-1	TRBJ1-2	CSAPDNTNYGYTF	TGCAGTGCTCCAGATAATACTAACTATGGCTACACCTTC
-	many	TRBV20-1	TRBJ1-5	CSAAGGGGNQPQHF	TGCAGTGCCGCCGGCGGAGGGGGCAATCAGCCCCAGCATTTT
-	-	TRBV10-2	TRBJ1-2	CASSESRGQVYGYTF	TGCGCCAGCAGTGAGTCTAGGGGACAAGTCTATGGCTACACCTTC
TRBD1	many	TRBV7-6	TRBJ1-2	CASSFAGAGTGGNYGYTF	TGTGCCAGCAGCTTCGCCGGCGCCGGGACAGGGGGCAACTATGGCTACACCTTC
TRBD1	few	TRBV10-3	TRBJ1-5	CAISESRGAGGQPQHF	TGTGCCATCAGTGAGTCGCGGGGGGCAGGGGGTCAGCCCCAGCATTTT
-	few	TRBV7-8	TRBJ2-6	CASTPAPGSRTHSGANVLTF	TGTGCCAGCACCCCGGCCCCAGGGAGTCGGACCCACTCTGGGGCCAACGTCCTGACTTTC
TRBD1	-	TRBV7-6	TRBJ1-2	CASSLASADRAGYTF	TGTGCCAGCAGCTTAGCCTCGGCGGACAGGGCTGGCTACACCTTC
-	many	TRBV19	TRBJ1-2	CASRTVSFYGYTF	TGTGCCAGCCGGACAGTCTCCTTCTATGGCTACACCTTC
TRBD1	-	TRBV28	TRBJ1-5	CASSLGQGARQPQHF	TGTGCCAGCAGCCTTGGACAGGGGGCCCGTCAGCCCCAGCATTTT
-	-	TRBV4-3	TRBJ1-5	CASSQDRTLEPQHF	TGCGCCAGCAGCCAAGATAGGACGTTGGAGCCCCAGCATTTT
-	few	TRBV29-1	TRBJ1-1	CSVSSRFGTEAFF	TGCAGCGTTTCATCCCGGTTCGGGACTGAAGCTTTCTTT
-	many	TRBV5-5	TRBJ1-2	CASSLREGSFDGYTF	TGTGCCAGCAGCTTACGGGAAGGGTCCTTTGATGGCTACACCTTC
-	many	TRBV7-9	TRBJ2-7	CASSFPLFDEQYF	TGTGCCAGCAGCTTCCCCCTCTTCGACGAGCAGTACTTC
-	many	TRBV6-5	TRBJ1-6	CASSIRAGGESPLHF	TGTGCCAGCAGCATTCGCGCGGGAGGCGAATCACCCCTCCACTTT
-	many	TRBV5-5	TRBJ2-5	CASSLSGQRETQYF	TGTGCCAGCAGCTTGTCCGGACAGAGAGAGACCCAGTACTTC
-	few	TRBV20-1	TRBJ2-2	CSARVFRGGRTGELFF	TGCAGTGCTAGGGTCTTTCGTGGGGGGCGCACCGGGGAGCTGTTTTTT
TRBD2	-	TRBV2	TRBJ2-2	CASSPLAGGPGELFF	TGTGCCAGCAGTCCACTAGCGGGAGGGCCCGGGGAGCTGTTTTTT
TRBD1	many	TRBV7-8	TRBJ1-2	CASSLAQGQANYGYTF	TGTGCCAGCAGCTTAGCCCAGGGACAGGCCAACTATGGCTACACCTTC
-	many	TRBV19	TRBJ1-5	CATGIGNQPQHF	TGTGCCACAGGGATTGGTAATCAGCCCCAGCATTTT
TRBD2	many	TRBV7-7	TRBJ2-7	CASSSDAEPTSGIYEQYF	TGTGCCAGCAGCTCGGACGCGGAACCAACTAGCGGGATCTACGAGCAGTACTTC
-	many	TRBV12-3/TRBV12-4	TRBJ1-1	CASSRVPNTEAFF	TGTGCCAGCAGTCGCGTACCGAACACTGAAGCTTTCTTT
-	-	TRBV15	TRBJ1-1	CATTHQDRTEAFF	TGTGCCACCACCCACCAGGACAGAACTGAAGCTTTCTTT
-	many	TRBV2	TRBJ1-5	CASSEAPVQPQHF	TGTGCCAGCAGTGAAGCCCCCGTGCAGCCCCAGCATTTT
TRBD2	many	TRBV6-4	TRBJ2-2	CASSDLAGAGELFF	TGTGCCAGCAGTGACTTAGCGGGAGCCGGGGAGCTGTTTTTT
-	-	TRBV2	TRBJ1-5	CASKKEGGVSNQPQHF	TGTGCCAGCAAGAAGGAGGGGGGAGTTAGCAATCAGCCCCAGCATTTT
-	-	TRBV19	TRBJ1-5	CASRPGTNQPQHF	TGTGCCAGTCGGCCTGGGACCAATCAGCCCCAGCATTTT
-	-	TRBV20-1	TRBJ2-5	CSAPEGFEETQYF	TGCAGTGCCCCGGAGGGCTTTGAAGAGACCCAGTACTTC
TRBD1	-	TRBV20-1	TRBJ2-5	CSATDRGRGETQYF	TGCAGTGCTACGGACAGGGGGCGCGGGGAGACCCAGTACTTC
-	-	TRBV19	TRBJ2-2	CASKRAGLSGELFF	TGTGCCAGTAAACGCGCAGGGCTCTCCGGGGAGCTGTTTTTT
TRBD1	-	TRBV29-1	TRBJ1-2	CSSWDRGDGYTF	TGCAGCAGTTGGGACAGGGGAGATGGCTACACCTTC
-	-	TRBV10-2	TRBJ2-7	CAISDGQTLSYEQYF	TGCGCCATCAGTGACGGTCAGACACTTTCCTACGAGCAGTACTTC
TRBD1	-	TRBV2	TRBJ1-5	CASLGQGSYQPQHF	TGTGCCAGCCTTGGACAGGGCTCCTATCAGCCCCAGCATTTT
TRBD1	-	TRBV5-1	TRBJ1-2	CASSLAGTGEDGYTF	TGCGCCAGCAGCTTGGCGGGGACAGGGGAGGACGGCTACACCTTC